The rows below give T cell receptor beta chains drawn from one sample of a study of monozygotic twins with cystic fibrosis. Clones were read by immunoSEQ multiplex PCR, and TCRdb kept only the in-frame ones, dropping some. The profile shows tens of thousands of clones, about 97% of them singletons. Specimen: blood. These receptors were taken from a girl aged 10 to 17 with cystic fibrosis. The CDR3 runs from the conserved cysteine through the conserved F or W. D genes are given only for firm matches. Clone size is stated in some rows and not others, as once, few, many or a class when expanded.

TRBJ2-3	TRBV6-6	.	.	TGTGCCAGCAGTTACCAGTCTCGGGGAGGCACAGATACGCAGTATTTT	CASSYQSRGGTDTQYF
TRBJ2-1	TRBV29-1	TRBD2	.	TGCAGCGTTGAGTCGCCTAGCGGAAATGAGCAGTTCTTC	CSVESPSGNEQFF
TRBJ2-3	TRBV7-2	TRBD2	once	TGTGCCAGCAGCCAGGGGTTAGCGGGAGCAGATACGCAGTATTTT	CASSQGLAGADTQYF
TRBJ1-5	TRBV7-2	.	.	TGTGCCAGCAGCTTTTGGGGGACGGCTACTCAGCCCCAGCATTTT	CASSFWGTATQPQHF
TRBJ1-2	TRBV10-3	.	.	TGTGCCATCAGTGAGCCGGACGGCTCCAACTATGGCTACACCTTC	CAISEPDGSNYGYTF
TRBJ1-2	TRBV29-1	.	.	TGCAGCGTAAAAGAAGGTATCGCTTCCGACTACTATGGCTACACCTTC	CSVKEGIASDYYGYTF
TRBJ1-2	TRBV9	TRBD1	.	TGTGCCAAGCTACTGACAGGGCTAAGTGGGGGCTATGGCTACACCTTC	CAKLLTGLSGGYGYTF
TRBJ2-1	TRBV23-1	TRBD2	.	TGCGCCAGCAGTCAGGGGCTACTAGCGGGATACTCCTACAATGAGCAGTTCTTC	CASSQGLLAGYSYNEQFF
TRBJ2-7	TRBV11-2	TRBD2	.	TGTGCCAGCAGCTTAAGCGGGAATGATTACGAGCAGTACTTC	CASSLSGNDYEQYF
TRBJ1-1	TRBV7-9	.	.	TGTGCCAGCAGCTTAGCGCCTCGGGGCACTGAAGCTTTCTTT	CASSLAPRGTEAFF
TRBJ2-3	TRBV9	.	.	TGTGCCAGCAGCTCAGGGGTATGGCGAACAGATACGCAGTATTTT	CASSSGVWRTDTQYF
TRBJ2-5	TRBV5-1	TRBD2	.	TGCGCCAGCAGCTTCTCAGCGGGAGGTACGGAGACCCAGTACTTC	CASSFSAGGTETQYF
TRBJ2-1	TRBV9	.	.	TGTGCCAGCAGCGTAGTCCGGGGTCCGCAGTTCTTC	CASSVVRGPQFF
TRBJ1-2	TRBV27	.	.	TGTGCCAGCAGTCCCAGCCGGGGCCTCTATGGCTACACCTTC	CASSPSRGLYGYTF
TRBJ1-1	TRBV4-3	TRBD1	.	TGCGCCAGCAGCCCAGTGACAGGGGGTGAAGCTTTCTTT	CASSPVTGGEAFF
TRBJ1-1	TRBV29-1	.	.	TGCAGCGTTAGCCAGGGCCCTGAAGCTTTCTTT	CSVSQGPEAFF
TRBJ2-5	TRBV4-3	.	.	TGCGCCAGCAGCCAGACCGGAGGGCAGACCCAGTACTTC	CASSQTGGQTQYF
TRBJ1-1	TRBV7-8	.	.	TGTGCCAGCAGCTTAGAATCCGGCACTGAAGCTTTCTTT	CASSLESGTEAFF
TRBJ1-5	TRBV2	TRBD1	.	TGTGCCAGCAGCGGGACAGACAATCAGCCCCAGCATTTT	CASSGTDNQPQHF
TRBJ2-7	TRBV19	TRBD1	.	TGTGCCAGTAGTGCGGGACAGGGGGTGGAGCAGTACTTC	CASSAGQGVEQYF
TRBJ1-1	TRBV4-3	.	.	TGCGCCAGCAGCCAAGATCGAACATATGTCGGCGGGGAAGCTTTCTTT	CASSQDRTYVGGEAFF
TRBJ2-7	TRBV30	TRBD1	.	TGTGCCTGGAGTGTTTTAGGGACAGGGAGGAACGAGCAGTACTTC	CAWSVLGTGRNEQYF
TRBJ1-3	TRBV11-2	.	.	TGTGCCAGCAGCTTAGTCGGGGGCGGCGGAAACACCATATATTTT	CASSLVGGGGNTIYF
TRBJ2-1	TRBV7-9	TRBD1	.	TGTGCCAGCAGCGATTCGGACAGGGCGGCGGAGCAGTTCTTC	CASSDSDRAAEQFF
TRBJ2-7	TRBV6-5	.	.	TGTGCCAGCAGTTACTCGCTAGGTTCAGCCTACGAGCAGTACTTC	CASSYSLGSAYEQYF
TRBJ2-7	TRBV6-5	.	.	TGTGCCAGCAGACGGACCCGGGACGGCTACGAGCAGTACTTC	CASRRTRDGYEQYF
TRBJ2-7	TRBV6-5	.	.	TGTGCCAGCAGTAGCCTAAGAGGAGAGCAGTACTTC	CASSSLRGEQYF